This T cell receptor beta chain was sequenced in a study of blood T cells in healthy people across ages. Study-wide context: Every two T cells gave about one barcoded beta molecule via template switching.

A sample-barcoded 5' primer and a J-beta primer mix were used in a second PCR of roughly 7 to 11 cycles. A template-switch adaptor containing 12 random nucleotides labeled each cDNA molecule. TCRdb used MiXCR to reprocess the 5' RACE reads, holding one entry per CDR3 protein. The sample consists of about 680,000 distinct CDR3 sequences, around 48% of them appearing once. Trimming removed 2 bases at V and 2 bases at J, with 8 bases between. The length of the CDR3 is 13 residues. CDR1 and CDR2 (germline): SGHRS, YFSETQ. The sequence was obtained from an older woman in good health. Sequences were obtained from blood. The genes are TRBV5-1 and TRBJ2-7, with D perhaps TRBD1 (6 bases). In nucleotides, the CDR3 is TGCGCCAGCAGCTTCGGACAGACCTACGAGCAGTACTTC. It translates to CASSFGQTYEQYF.